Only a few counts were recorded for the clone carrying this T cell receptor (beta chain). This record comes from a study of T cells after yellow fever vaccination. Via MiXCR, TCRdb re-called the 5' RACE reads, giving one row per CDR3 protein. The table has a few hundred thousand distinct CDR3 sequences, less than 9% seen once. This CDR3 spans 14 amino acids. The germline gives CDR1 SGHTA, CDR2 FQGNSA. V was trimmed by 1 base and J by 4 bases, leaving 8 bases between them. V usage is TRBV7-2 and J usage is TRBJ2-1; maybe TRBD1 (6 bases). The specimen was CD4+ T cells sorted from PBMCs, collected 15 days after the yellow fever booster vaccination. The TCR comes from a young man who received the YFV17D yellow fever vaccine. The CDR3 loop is CASSLGTEYNEQFF. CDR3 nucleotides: TGTGCCAGCAGCTTAGGGACAGAGTACAATGAGCAGTTCTTC.